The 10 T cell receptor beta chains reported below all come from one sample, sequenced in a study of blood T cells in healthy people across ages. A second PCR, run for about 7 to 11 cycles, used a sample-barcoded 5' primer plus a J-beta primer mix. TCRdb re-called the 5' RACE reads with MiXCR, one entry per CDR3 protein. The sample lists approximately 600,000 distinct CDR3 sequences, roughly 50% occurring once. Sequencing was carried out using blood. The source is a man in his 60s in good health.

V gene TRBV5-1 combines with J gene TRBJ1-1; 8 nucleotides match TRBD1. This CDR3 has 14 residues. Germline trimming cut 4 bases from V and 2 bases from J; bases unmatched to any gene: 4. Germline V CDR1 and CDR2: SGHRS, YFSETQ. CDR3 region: CASSTDRGNTEAFF. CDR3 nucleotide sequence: TGCGCCAGCAGCACAGACAGGGGAAACACTGAAGCTTTCTTT.

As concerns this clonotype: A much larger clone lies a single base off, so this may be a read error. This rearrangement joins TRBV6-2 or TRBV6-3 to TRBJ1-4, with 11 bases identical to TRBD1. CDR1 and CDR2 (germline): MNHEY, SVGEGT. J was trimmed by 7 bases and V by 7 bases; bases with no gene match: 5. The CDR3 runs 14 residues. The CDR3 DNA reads TGTGCCAGCACCTCCGGGACAGGGGGTGAAAAACTGTTTTTT. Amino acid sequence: CASTSGTGGEKLFF.

This CDR3 reads CSASWLAGNEQFF. DNA for the CDR3: TGCAGTGCTAGTTGGCTAGCGGGTAATGAGCAGTTCTTC. V gene TRBV20-1 combines with J gene TRBJ2-1; 8 bases are a match to TRBD2. The CDR3 totals 13 residues. Germline assignment: CDR1 DFQATT and CDR2 SNEGSKA (reference sequence). Germline trimming cut 3 bases from V and 7 bases from J; bases unmatched to any gene: 5.

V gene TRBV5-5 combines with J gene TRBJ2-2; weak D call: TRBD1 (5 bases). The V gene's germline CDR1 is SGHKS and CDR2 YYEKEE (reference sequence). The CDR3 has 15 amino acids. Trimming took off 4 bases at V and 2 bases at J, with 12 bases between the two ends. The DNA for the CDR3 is TGTGCCAGCAGCCTAAGGACACCTAACACCGGGGAGCTGTTTTTT. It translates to CASSLRTPNTGELFF.

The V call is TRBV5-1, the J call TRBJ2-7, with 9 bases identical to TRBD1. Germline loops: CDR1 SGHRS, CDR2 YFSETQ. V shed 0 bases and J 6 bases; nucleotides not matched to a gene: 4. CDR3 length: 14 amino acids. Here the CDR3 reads CASSLGGQGGEQYF. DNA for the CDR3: TGCGCCAGCAGCTTGGGGGGACAGGGTGGCGAGCAGTACTTC.

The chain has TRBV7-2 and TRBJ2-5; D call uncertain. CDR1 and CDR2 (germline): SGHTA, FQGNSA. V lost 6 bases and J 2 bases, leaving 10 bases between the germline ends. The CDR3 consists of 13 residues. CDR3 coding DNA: TGTGCCAGCAGTCGGGCCCCGCAAGAGACCCAGTACTTC. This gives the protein CASSRAPQETQYF.

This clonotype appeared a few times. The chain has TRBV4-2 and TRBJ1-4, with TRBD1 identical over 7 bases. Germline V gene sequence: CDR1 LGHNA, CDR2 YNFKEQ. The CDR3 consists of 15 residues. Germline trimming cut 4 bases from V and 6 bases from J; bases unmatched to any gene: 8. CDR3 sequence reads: CASSRDGQGDEKLFF. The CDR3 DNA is TGTGCCAGCAGCCGCGATGGTCAGGGGGATGAAAAACTGTTTTTT.

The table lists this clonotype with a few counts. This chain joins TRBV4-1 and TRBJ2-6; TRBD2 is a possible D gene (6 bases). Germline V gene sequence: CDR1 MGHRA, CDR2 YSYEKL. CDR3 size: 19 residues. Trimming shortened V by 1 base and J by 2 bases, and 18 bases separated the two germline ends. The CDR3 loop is CASSQVPTGGGAGANVLTF. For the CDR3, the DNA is TGCGCCAGCAGCCAAGTCCCCACCGGCGGAGGGGCTGGGGCCAACGTCCTGACTTTC.

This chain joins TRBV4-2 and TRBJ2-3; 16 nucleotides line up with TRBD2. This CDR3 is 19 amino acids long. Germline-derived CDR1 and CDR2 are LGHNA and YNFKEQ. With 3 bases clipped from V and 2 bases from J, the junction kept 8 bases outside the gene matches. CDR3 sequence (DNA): TGTGCCAGCAGCCACGCTGGGACTAGCGGGGGGGTACACACAGATACGCAGTATTTT. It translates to CASSHAGTSGGVHTDTQYF.

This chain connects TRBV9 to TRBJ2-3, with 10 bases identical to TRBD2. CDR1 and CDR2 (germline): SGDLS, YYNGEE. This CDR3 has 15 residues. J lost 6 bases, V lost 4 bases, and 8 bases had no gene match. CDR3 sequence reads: CASSLRAGGPDTQYF. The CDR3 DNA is TGTGCCAGCAGCCTTCGAGCGGGGGGGCCTGATACGCAGTATTTT. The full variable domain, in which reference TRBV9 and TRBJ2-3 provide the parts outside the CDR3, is DSGVTQTPKHLITATGQRVTLRCSPRSGDLSVYWYQQSLDQGLQFLIQYYNGEERAKGNILERFSAQQFPDLHSELNLSSLELGDSALYFCASSLRAGGPDTQYFGPGTRLTVL.